A selection of T cell receptor beta chains follows, all from one sample in a study of T-cell reconstitution after alpha-beta-depleted transplantation in children. MiXCR, applied by TCRdb to the PCR reads, yields one record per CDR3 protein. Counted here are 550,000 to 600,000 distinct CDR3 sequences, more than 20% occurring once; the ten biggest clones make up 13% to 15%. Here the sequenced sample was PBMCs, mostly from graft donor cells, taken 360 days after TCRalphabeta/CD19-depleted stem cell transplant. The receptors stem from a boy younger than two who had a stem cell transplant for acute myeloid leukemia, so the T cells may come from the graft donor. CDR3s leave out the opening cysteine and the closing phenylalanine or tryptophan. Fields, in order: V gene, J gene, CDR3 length, CDR3 protein.

V gene: TRBV9; J gene: TRBJ2-2; CDR3 length: 14; CDR3 protein: ASSVGWGRISGELF
V gene: TRBV5-1; J gene: TRBJ2-3; CDR3 length: 13; CDR3 protein: ASSSHRYPTDTQY
V gene: TRBV14; J gene: TRBJ1-2; CDR3 length: 13; CDR3 protein: ASSQVQGTNYGYT
V gene: TRBV12-3/TRBV12-4; J gene: TRBJ1-5; CDR3 length: 13; CDR3 protein: ASSLGDLNNQPQH
V gene: TRBV12-3/TRBV12-4; J gene: TRBJ2-1; CDR3 length: 11; CDR3 protein: ASSLAGDNEQF
V gene: TRBV5-1; J gene: TRBJ2-1; CDR3 length: 14; CDR3 protein: ASSLVSGQSYNEQF
V gene: TRBV12-3/TRBV12-4; J gene: TRBJ1-1; CDR3 length: 10; CDR3 protein: ASSRPATEAF
V gene: TRBV27; J gene: TRBJ2-7; CDR3 length: 11; CDR3 protein: ASSWDSTYEQY
V gene: TRBV28; J gene: TRBJ2-7; CDR3 length: 9; CDR3 protein: AIQGIYEQY
V gene: TRBV7-7; J gene: TRBJ1-2; CDR3 length: 13; CDR3 protein: PPAPFRPSNYGYT
V gene: TRBV7-2; J gene: TRBJ1-4; CDR3 length: 13; CDR3 protein: ASSLRRGTNEKLF
V gene: TRBV3-1; J gene: TRBJ1-2; CDR3 length: 13; CDR3 protein: ASSQEGTANYGYT
V gene: TRBV7-2; J gene: TRBJ2-3; CDR3 length: 14; CDR3 protein: ASSFWAAGTTDTQY
V gene: TRBV3-2; J gene: TRBJ2-1; CDR3 length: 14; CDR3 protein: ACSGRGVPSYNEQF
V gene: TRBV10-3; J gene: TRBJ2-1; CDR3 length: 13; CDR3 protein: AISELLADRNEQF
V gene: TRBV11-1; J gene: TRBJ1-5; CDR3 length: 10; CDR3 protein: ASSQTEQPQH
V gene: TRBV20-1; J gene: TRBJ1-4; CDR3 length: 11; CDR3 protein: SAPGITNEKLF
V gene: TRBV2; J gene: TRBJ2-1; CDR3 length: 12; CDR3 protein: ASSVNRVYNEQF
V gene: TRBV3-1; J gene: TRBJ2-4; CDR3 length: 17; CDR3 protein: ASSQGLAGGPRDKNIQY
V gene: TRBV6-5; J gene: TRBJ2-6; CDR3 length: 16; CDR3 protein: ASSYLHVQGAGANVLT
V gene: TRBV12-3/TRBV12-4; J gene: TRBJ2-1; CDR3 length: 12; CDR3 protein: ASSLIWSYNEQF
V gene: TRBV20-1; J gene: TRBJ2-7; CDR3 length: 11; CDR3 protein: SATSTPSYEQY
V gene: TRBV6-1; J gene: TRBJ2-2; CDR3 length: 12; CDR3 protein: ASSEAGATGELF
V gene: TRBV28; J gene: TRBJ2-2; CDR3 length: 12; CDR3 protein: ASPPDNRERELF
V gene: TRBV20-1; J gene: TRBJ2-4; CDR3 length: 12; CDR3 protein: SASWGRAKNIQY
V gene: TRBV15; J gene: TRBJ2-7; CDR3 length: 11; CDR3 protein: ATSRDLVYEQY
V gene: TRBV12-3/TRBV12-4; J gene: TRBJ2-5; CDR3 length: 13; CDR3 protein: ASSLKGTGSQTQY
V gene: TRBV7-2; J gene: TRBJ2-7; CDR3 length: 11; CDR3 protein: ASSWDRWREQY
V gene: TRBV20-1; J gene: TRBJ2-7; CDR3 length: 12; CDR3 protein: SARDQGQIGEQY
V gene: TRBV12-3/TRBV12-4; J gene: TRBJ2-4; CDR3 length: 9; CDR3 protein: ASSYAGRFN
V gene: TRBV29-1; J gene: TRBJ2-5; CDR3 length: 12; CDR3 protein: SVVEGLYQETQY
V gene: TRBV7-2; J gene: TRBJ2-7; CDR3 length: 14; CDR3 protein: ASSLVASGISYEQY
V gene: TRBV20-1; J gene: TRBJ1-2; CDR3 length: 11; CDR3 protein: SARAWAGEGYT
V gene: TRBV9; J gene: TRBJ2-5; CDR3 length: 13; CDR3 protein: ASSLAGGFQETQY
V gene: TRBV29-1; J gene: TRBJ1-3; CDR3 length: 11; CDR3 protein: SVQGRAGNTIY
V gene: TRBV30; J gene: TRBJ2-7; CDR3 length: 13; CDR3 protein: AWSREGYRGDEQY
V gene: TRBV20-1; J gene: TRBJ1-2; CDR3 length: 14; CDR3 protein: SARDTSDSGHYGYT
V gene: TRBV29-1; J gene: TRBJ2-5; CDR3 length: 10; CDR3 protein: SVDRLAETQY
V gene: TRBV7-6; J gene: TRBJ2-7; CDR3 length: 13; CDR3 protein: ASSLGQGGLYEQY
V gene: TRBV4-3; J gene: TRBJ1-1; CDR3 length: 12; CDR3 protein: ASSPGTRNTEAF
V gene: TRBV11-2; J gene: TRBJ2-3; CDR3 length: 10; CDR3 protein: ASSLRGHTQY
V gene: TRBV3-1; J gene: TRBJ2-3; CDR3 length: 13; CDR3 protein: ASSPGLVYTDTQY
V gene: TRBV5-1; J gene: TRBJ2-2; CDR3 length: 12; CDR3 protein: ASSLGPNTGELF
V gene: TRBV5-1; J gene: TRBJ2-1; CDR3 length: 12; CDR3 protein: ASSLASTREEQF
V gene: TRBV6-5; J gene: TRBJ2-3; CDR3 length: 14; CDR3 protein: ASSYRRGGGTDTQY
V gene: TRBV6-5; J gene: TRBJ2-1; CDR3 length: 10; CDR3 protein: ASTTGGHEQF
V gene: TRBV20-1; J gene: TRBJ2-1; CDR3 length: 12; CDR3 protein: SALDRGKDNEQF
V gene: TRBV7-6; J gene: TRBJ2-1; CDR3 length: 13; CDR3 protein: ASSLWTGRDNEQF
V gene: TRBV20-1; J gene: TRBJ1-5; CDR3 length: 13; CDR3 protein: SARDGQGDNQPQH